This entry lists 7 T cell receptor beta chains sequenced from one sample in a study of cytomegalovirus exposure and HLA in healthy donors. The primer mix had 60 Vbeta and 13 Jbeta primers. Assay used: immunoSEQ multiplex PCR; TCRdb lists only in-frame clones, some missing. The sample includes more than 55,000 clones, 80% of them seen just once. Sequencing was done on a sample of PBMCs. The source of these receptors is a woman aged 40-49 years in good health and CMV-seronegative.

This chain joins TRBV2 and TRBJ2-1; a weak D match, TRBD2 (6 bases). The CDR3 spans 16 residues. CDR1 and CDR2 from the germline V gene are SNHLY and FYNNEI. The ends were cut back, 0 bases at V and 3 bases at J, with 12 bases in the middle. CDR3 nucleotide sequence: TGTGCCAGCAGTGAAGCTGGAGCGGGCCGCTACAATGAGCAGTTCTTC. Its protein product is CASSEAGAGRYNEQFF.

This chain joins TRBV19 and TRBJ2-1; D possibly corresponds to TRBD1 (5 bases). V was clipped by 8 bases and J by 2 bases, with 13 bases between them. Per the germline V gene, CDR1 is LNHDA and CDR2 is SQIVND (reference sequence). This CDR3 is built from 14 residues. CDR3 sequence reads: CASSPDNAYNEQFF. The DNA of the CDR3 is TGTGCCAGTTCCCCGGACAATGCCTACAATGAGCAGTTCTTC.

This clone was detected a few times. The chain couples TRBV5-1 to TRBJ2-2; perhaps TRBD1 as D (5 bases). Trimming shortened V by 2 bases and J by 3 bases, and 11 bases separated the two germline ends. CDR1 and CDR2 from the germline V gene are SGHRS and YFSETQ. This CDR3 spans 15 amino acids. The CDR3 DNA is TGCGCCAGCAGCTTCCAGGGTCAGGACACCGGGGAGCTGTTTTTT. As protein: CASSFQGQDTGELFF.

This clone was counted a few times. This chain connects TRBV4-2 to TRBJ1-2, with 7 bases matching TRBD1. J lost 7 bases, V lost 5 bases, and 13 bases had no gene match. Germline CDR1 and CDR2: LGHNA and YNFKEQ. This CDR3 contains 15 residues. CDR3 in DNA: TGTGCCAGCAGCACCGGGACAGCCGTAGTGGGTGGCTACACCTTC. This sequence encodes CASSTGTAVVGGYTF.

The gene calls are TRBV19 and TRBJ2-1; 7 bases are a match to TRBD2. Germline V lookup: CDR1 LNHDA, CDR2 SQIVND (reference sequence). After removal of 10 bases from V and 6 bases from J, the junction contained 12 bases not matched to a gene. The CDR3 sequence is 14 residues long. CDR3 sequence: CATASPTSRNEQFF. As DNA, the CDR3 is TGTGCCACCGCCTCCCCGACTAGCCGCAATGAGCAGTTCTTC. Using reference TRBV19 and TRBJ2-1 for the parts outside the CDR3, the full variable domain is DGGITQSPKYLFRKEGQNVTLSCEQNLNHDAMYWYRQDPGQGLRLIYYSQIVNDFQKGDIAEGYSVSREKKESFPLTVTSAQKNPTAFYLCATASPTSRNEQFFGPGTRLTVL.

The gene calls are TRBV7-3 and TRBJ2-7, with a possible D match to TRBD2 (6 bases). V lost 1 base, J lost 0 bases, and 7 bases lay in between. Per germline, CDR1 SGHTA and CDR2 FQGTGA. The CDR3 totals 14 residues. This chain's CDR3 is CASSLSGNSYEQYF. The DNA of the CDR3 is TGTGCCAGCAGCTTAAGCGGGAACTCCTACGAGCAGTACTTC.

This chain connects TRBV10-2 to TRBJ2-1, with D perhaps matching TRBD2 (5 bases). The V and J ends lost 1 base and 0 bases respectively, with 13 bases between them. Germline V gives CDR1 WSHSY, CDR2 SAAADI. There are 17 residues in the CDR3. The DNA for the CDR3 is TGCGCCAGCAGTGAGTTTCGGACTGGGAGCTCCTACAATGAGCAGTTCTTC. Its translation: CASSEFRTGSSYNEQFF.